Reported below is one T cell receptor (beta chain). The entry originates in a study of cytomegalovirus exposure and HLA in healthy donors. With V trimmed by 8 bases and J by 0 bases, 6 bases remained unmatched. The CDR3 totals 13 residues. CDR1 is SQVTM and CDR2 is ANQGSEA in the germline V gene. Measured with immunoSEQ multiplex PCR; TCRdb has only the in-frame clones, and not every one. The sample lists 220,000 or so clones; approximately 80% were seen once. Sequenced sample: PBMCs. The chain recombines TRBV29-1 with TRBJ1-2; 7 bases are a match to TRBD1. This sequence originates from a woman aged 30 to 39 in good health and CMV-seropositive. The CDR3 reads CSIRTGANYGYTF. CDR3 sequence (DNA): TGCAGCATCAGGACAGGCGCTAACTATGGCTACACCTTC.